Below are 7 T cell receptor beta chains sequenced from a single sample in a study of T-cell memory formation after mild COVID-19 (dated by TCRdb to the early 2020s). Receptors were amplified or captured by 5' RACE. The instrument was an Illumina NovaSeq 6000. The public reads were quality trimmed at Q25 with fastp and then assembled into clones with MiXCR by TCRdb, keeping productive beta chains. Entries are consolidated by CDR3 protein sequence, retaining the most common genes and DNA. For this sample the table gives just under 550,000 distinct CDR3 sequences, of which around 20% were detected only once. Of the sample, around 13% falls within the top ten clones. The sample consisted of PBMCs or a T cell subset sorted from them (not recorded which). Receptor source: an adult woman who had mild COVID-19 (a few samples of this study predate the infection). The sample titles of this study are shuffled in the database, so cell type and time point are left out; the donor was told from shared clones.

This clonotype was seen a handful of times. CDR3 residues: CASSHPLAEAKNIQYF. The CDR3 DNA reads TGTGCCAGCAGCCACCCACTAGCGGAGGCCAAAAACATTCAGTACTTC. This sequence joins TRBV4-2 and TRBJ2-4; 8 bases agree with TRBD2. After removal of 3 bases from V and 1 base from J, the junction contained 5 bases not matched to a gene. CDR3 length equals 16 residues. CDR1 and CDR2 from the germline V gene are LGHNA and YNFKEQ.

This clonotype was seen only a few times. For the CDR3, the DNA is TGCGCCAGCACCGCAGGGAGATCGGACACCGGGGAGCTGTTTTTT. It encodes CASTAGRSDTGELFF. The gene calls are TRBV5-1 and TRBJ2-2; D possibly uses TRBD1 or TRBD2 (5 bases each). Trimming stripped 6 bases from V and 3 bases from J, with 15 bases between. The germline CDR1 and CDR2 sequences are SGHRS and YFSETQ. The CDR3 totals 15 residues.

This clonotype was seen a few times. The chain is built from TRBV5-1 and TRBJ2-5; tentatively, D is TRBD2 (5 bases). Trimming shortened V by 0 bases and J by 3 bases, and 9 bases separated the two germline ends. CDR1 is SGHRS, CDR2 YFSETQ, per germline. The CDR3 has 14 residues. The CDR3 region has the DNA TGCGCCAGCAGCTTGGGGGCTAGCAAAGAGACCCAGTACTTC. Its translation: CASSLGASKETQYF.

This clonotype was seen many times. The chain is built from TRBV6-5 and TRBJ2-7; the match to TRBD2 covers 10 bases. The junction had 5 bases not matched to a gene; V was cut back by 6 bases and J by 6 bases. Germline CDR1 MNHEY, CDR2 SVGAGI. The length of the CDR3 is 13 residues. The CDR3 here is CASSLGLASEQYF. CDR3 bases: TGTGCCAGCAGCTTGGGACTAGCGAGCGAGCAGTACTTC.

The V call is TRBV15, the J call TRBJ2-3; D possibly corresponds to TRBD2 (6 bases). V was cut by 1 base and J by 1 base, with 18 bases left in between. This CDR3 comprises 18 residues. Germline CDR1 and CDR2: LNHNV and YYDKDF (reference sequence). The CDR3 nucleotides read TGTGCCACCAGCAGAGTTCTTGCGGGGCCCACGGGCACAGATACGCAGTATTTT. As protein: CATSRVLAGPTGTDTQYF.

There are many counts of this clonotype. The CDR3 sequence is CASSMFHDSRRQPQHF. In nucleotides, the CDR3 is TGTGCCAGCAGCATGTTTCATGACAGCCGTCGTCAGCCCCAGCATTTT. The rearrangement joins TRBV7-2 to TRBJ1-5, with a possible D match to TRBD1 (5 bases). CDR3 length: 16 amino acids. Germline CDR1 reads SGHTA; CDR2 reads FQGNSA. Trimming took off 5 bases at V and 6 bases at J, with 20 bases between the two ends.

This clonotype was found many times. The chain recombines TRBV4-1 with TRBJ2-1; 7 bases agree with TRBD2. The trim removed 0 bases at V and 0 bases at J, leaving 2 bases unmatched. Germline lookup yields CDR1 MGHRA and CDR2 YSYEKL. This CDR3 contains 16 residues. As DNA, the CDR3 is TGCGCCAGCAGCCAAGAAGCGGGGCTCTCCTACAATGAGCAGTTCTTC. Translated, it gives CASSQEAGLSYNEQFF.